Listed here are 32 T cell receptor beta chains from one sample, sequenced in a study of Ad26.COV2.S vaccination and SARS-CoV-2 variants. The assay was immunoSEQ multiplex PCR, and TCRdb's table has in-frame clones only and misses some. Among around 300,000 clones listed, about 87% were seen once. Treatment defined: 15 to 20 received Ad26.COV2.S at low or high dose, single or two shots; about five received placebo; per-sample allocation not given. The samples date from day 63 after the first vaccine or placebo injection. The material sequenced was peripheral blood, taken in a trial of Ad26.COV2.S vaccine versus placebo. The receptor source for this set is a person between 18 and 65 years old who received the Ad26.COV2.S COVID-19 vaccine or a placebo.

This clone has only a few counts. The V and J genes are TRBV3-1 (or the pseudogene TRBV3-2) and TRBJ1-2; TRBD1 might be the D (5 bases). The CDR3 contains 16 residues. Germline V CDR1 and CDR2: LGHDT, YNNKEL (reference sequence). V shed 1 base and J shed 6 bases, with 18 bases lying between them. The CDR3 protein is CASSQGLAWGKDGYTF. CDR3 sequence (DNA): TGTGCCAGCAGCCAAGGGTTGGCGTGGGGGAAAGATGGCTACACCTTC.

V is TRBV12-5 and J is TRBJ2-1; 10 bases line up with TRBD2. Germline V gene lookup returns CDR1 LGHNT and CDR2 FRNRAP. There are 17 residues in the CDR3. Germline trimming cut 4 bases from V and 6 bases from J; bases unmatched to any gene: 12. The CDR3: CASGSLMSSGGINEQFF. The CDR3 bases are TGTGCTAGTGGTTCGCTAATGTCTAGCGGGGGAATCAATGAGCAGTTCTTC.

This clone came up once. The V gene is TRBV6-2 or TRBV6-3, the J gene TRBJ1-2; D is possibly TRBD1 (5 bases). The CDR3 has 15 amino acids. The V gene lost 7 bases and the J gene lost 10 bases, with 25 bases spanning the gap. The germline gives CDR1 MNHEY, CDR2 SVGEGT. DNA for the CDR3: TGTGCCAGCAACCCATTCTCCGGGACGGGTCACCTCTACACCTTC. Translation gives CASNPFSGTGHLYTF.

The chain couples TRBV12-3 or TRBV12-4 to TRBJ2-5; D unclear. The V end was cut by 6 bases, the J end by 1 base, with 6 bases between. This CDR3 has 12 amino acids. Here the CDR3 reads CASSGIQETQYF. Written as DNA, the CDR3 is TGTGCCAGCAGCGGAATCCAAGAGACCCAGTACTTC.

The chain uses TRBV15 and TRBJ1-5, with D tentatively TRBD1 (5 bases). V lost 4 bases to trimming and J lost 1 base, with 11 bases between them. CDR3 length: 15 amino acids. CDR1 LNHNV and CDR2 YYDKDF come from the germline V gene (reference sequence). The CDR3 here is CATSTGGRSNQPQHF. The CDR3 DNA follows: TGTGCCACCAGCACTGGGGGTAGAAGCAATCAGCCCCAGCATTTT.

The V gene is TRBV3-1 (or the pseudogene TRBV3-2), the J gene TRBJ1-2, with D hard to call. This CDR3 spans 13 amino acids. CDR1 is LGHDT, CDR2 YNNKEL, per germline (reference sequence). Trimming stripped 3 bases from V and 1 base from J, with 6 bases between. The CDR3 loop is CASSQVVNYGYTF. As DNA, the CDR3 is TGTGCCAGCAGCCAGGTGGTTAACTATGGCTACACCTTC.

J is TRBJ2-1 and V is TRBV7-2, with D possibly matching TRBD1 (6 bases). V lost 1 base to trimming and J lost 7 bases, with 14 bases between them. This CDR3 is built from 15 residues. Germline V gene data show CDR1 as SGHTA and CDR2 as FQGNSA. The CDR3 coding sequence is TGTGCCAGCAGCTTAGGTCAGGGGCTGGGTAATGAGCAGTTCTTC. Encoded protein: CASSLGQGLGNEQFF.

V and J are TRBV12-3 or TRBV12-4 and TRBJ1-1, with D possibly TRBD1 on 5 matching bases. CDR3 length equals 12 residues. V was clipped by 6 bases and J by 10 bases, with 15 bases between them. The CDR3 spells CASSFTGTLAFF. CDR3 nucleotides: TGTGCCAGCAGCTTTACCGGGACCCTAGCTTTCTTT.

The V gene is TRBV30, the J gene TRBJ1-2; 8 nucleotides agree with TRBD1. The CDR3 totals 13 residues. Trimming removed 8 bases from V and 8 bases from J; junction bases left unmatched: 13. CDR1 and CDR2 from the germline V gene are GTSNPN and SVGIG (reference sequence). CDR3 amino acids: CARWTGPIYGYTF. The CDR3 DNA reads TGTGCCCGATGGACAGGGCCAATTTACGGCTACACCTTC.

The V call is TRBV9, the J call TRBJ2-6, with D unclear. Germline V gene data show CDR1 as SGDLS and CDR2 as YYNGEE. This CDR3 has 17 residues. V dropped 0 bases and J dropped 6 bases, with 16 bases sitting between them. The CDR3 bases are TGTGCCAGCAGCGTAGGGCTTCCCGCAACCACGGCCAACGTCCTGACTTTC. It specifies CASSVGLPATTANVLTF.

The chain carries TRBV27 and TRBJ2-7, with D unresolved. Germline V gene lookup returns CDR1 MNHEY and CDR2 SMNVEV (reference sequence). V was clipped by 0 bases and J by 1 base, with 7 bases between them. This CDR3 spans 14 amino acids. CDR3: CASSLSKGSYEQYF. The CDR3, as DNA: TGTGCCAGCAGTTTATCGAAGGGTTCCTACGAGCAGTACTTC.

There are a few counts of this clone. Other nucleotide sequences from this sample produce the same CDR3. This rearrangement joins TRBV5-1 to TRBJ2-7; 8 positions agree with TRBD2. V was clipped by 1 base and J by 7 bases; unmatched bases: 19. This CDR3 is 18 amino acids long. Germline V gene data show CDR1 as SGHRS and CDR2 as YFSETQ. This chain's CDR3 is CASSLSSGGPGRGMEQYF. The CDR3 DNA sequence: TGCGCCAGCAGCTTGTCCTCGGGAGGGCCGGGGAGGGGGATGGAGCAGTACTTC. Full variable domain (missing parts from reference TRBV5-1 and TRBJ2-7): KAGVTQTPRYLIKTRGQQVTLSCSPISGHRSVSWYQQTPGQGLQFLFEYFSETQRNKGNFPGRFSGRQFSNSRSEMNVSTLELGDSALYLCASSLSSGGPGRGMEQYFGPGTRLTVT.

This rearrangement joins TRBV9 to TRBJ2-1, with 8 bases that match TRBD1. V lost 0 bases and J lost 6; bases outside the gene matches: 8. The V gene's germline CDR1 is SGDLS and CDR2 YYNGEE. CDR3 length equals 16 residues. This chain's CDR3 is CASSVAGQGRFNEQFF. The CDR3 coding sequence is TGTGCCAGCAGCGTAGCTGGACAGGGCCGATTCAATGAGCAGTTCTTC.

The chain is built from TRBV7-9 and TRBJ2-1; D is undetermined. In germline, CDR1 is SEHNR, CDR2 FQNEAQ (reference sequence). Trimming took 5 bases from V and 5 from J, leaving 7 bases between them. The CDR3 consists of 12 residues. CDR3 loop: CASSPSHNEQFF. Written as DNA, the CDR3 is TGTGCCAGCAGCCCCTCGCACAATGAGCAGTTCTTC. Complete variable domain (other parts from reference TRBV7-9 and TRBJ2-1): DTGVSQNPRHKITKRGQNVTFRCDPISEHNRLYWYRQTLGQGPEFLTYFQNEAQLEKSRLLSDRFSAERPKGSFSTLEIQRTEQGDSAMYLCASSPSHNEQFFGPGTRLTVL.

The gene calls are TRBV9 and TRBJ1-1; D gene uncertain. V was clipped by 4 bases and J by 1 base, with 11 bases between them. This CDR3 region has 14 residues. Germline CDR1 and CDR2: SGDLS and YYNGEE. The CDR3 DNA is TGTGCCAGCAGCCCGAACCGCAGGAACACTGAAGCTTTCTTT. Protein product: CASSPNRRNTEAFF.

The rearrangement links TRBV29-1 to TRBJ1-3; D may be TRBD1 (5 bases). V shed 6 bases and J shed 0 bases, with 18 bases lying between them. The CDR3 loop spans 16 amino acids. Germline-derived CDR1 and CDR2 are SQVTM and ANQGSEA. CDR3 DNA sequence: TGCAGCGTCAAAGGCGGCAGGGAGGGCTCTGGAAACACCATATATTTT. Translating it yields CSVKGGREGSGNTIYF.

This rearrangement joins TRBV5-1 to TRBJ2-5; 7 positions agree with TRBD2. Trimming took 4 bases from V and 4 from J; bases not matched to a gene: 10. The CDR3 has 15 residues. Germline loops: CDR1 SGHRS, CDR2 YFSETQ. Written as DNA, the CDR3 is TGCGCCAGCAGCCACCCCAGGGAGGGCCGAGAGACCCAGTACTTC. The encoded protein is CASSHPREGRETQYF.

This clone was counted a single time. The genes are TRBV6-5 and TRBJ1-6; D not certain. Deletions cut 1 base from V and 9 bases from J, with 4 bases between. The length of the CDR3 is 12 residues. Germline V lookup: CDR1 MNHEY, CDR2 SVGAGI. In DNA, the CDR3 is TGTGCCAGCAGTTACTGGGGTTCACCCCTCCACTTT. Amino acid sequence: CASSYWGSPLHF.

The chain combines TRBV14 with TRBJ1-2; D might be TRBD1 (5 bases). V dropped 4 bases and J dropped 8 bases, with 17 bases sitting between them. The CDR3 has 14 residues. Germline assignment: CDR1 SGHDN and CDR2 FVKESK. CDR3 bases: TGTGCCAGCAGCCCGCTCGGGACGGAAGGGGGCTACACCTTC. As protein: CASSPLGTEGGYTF.

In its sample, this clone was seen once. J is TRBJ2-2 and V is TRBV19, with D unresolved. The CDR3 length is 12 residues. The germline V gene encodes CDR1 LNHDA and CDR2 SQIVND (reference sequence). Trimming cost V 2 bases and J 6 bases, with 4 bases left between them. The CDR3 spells CASSIRSGELFF. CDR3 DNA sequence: TGTGCCAGTAGTATAAGATCCGGGGAGCTGTTTTTT. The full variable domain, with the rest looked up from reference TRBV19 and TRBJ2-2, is DGGITQSPKYLFRKEGQNVTLSCEQNLNHDAMYWYRQDPGQGLRLIYYSQIVNDFQKGDIAEGYSVSREKKESFPLTVTSAQKNPTAFYLCASSIRSGELFFGEGSRLTVL.

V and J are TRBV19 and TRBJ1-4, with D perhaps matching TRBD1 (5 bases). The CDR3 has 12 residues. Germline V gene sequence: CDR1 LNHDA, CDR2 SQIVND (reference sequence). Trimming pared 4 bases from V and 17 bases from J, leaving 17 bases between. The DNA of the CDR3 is TGTGCCAGTAGTAGCCCGACCGGGGCCCTCTTTTTT. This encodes CASSSPTGALFF.

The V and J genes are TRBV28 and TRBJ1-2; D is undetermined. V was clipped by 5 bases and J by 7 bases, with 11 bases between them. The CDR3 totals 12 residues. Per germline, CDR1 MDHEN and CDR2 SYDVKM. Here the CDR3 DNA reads TGTGCCAGCAGTCCTCAACAATTTGGCTACACCTTC. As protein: CASSPQQFGYTF.

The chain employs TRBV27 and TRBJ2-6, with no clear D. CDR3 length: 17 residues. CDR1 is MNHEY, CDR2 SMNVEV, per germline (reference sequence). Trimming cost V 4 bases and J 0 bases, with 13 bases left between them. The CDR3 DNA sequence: TGTGCCAGCAGTTATGCAGTCACCTTCTCTGGGGCCAACGTCCTGACTTTC. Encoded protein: CASSYAVTFSGANVLTF.

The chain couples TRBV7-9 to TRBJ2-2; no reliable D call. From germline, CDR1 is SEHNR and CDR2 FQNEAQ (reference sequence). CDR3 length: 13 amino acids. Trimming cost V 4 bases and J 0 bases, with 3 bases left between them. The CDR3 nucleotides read TGTGCCAGCAGCTCCGCGAACACCGGGGAGCTGTTTTTT. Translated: CASSSANTGELFF.

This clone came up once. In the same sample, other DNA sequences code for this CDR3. The CDR3 nucleotides read TGTGCCAGCAGTTCAAGGCAGGGGGCCTTCGAGCAGTACTTC. Translating gives CASSSRQGAFEQYF. V is TRBV6-5 and J is TRBJ2-7; 8 bases are shared with TRBD1. The V and J ends lost 4 bases and 6 bases, in that order; junction bases with no gene match: 8. The CDR3 is made up of 14 amino acids. Germline V gene sequence: CDR1 MNHEY, CDR2 SVGAGI.

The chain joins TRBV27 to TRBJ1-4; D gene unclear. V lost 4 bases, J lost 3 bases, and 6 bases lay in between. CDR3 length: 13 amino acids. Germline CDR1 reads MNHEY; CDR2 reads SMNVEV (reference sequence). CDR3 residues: CASSWAPNEKLFF. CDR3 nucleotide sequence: TGTGCCAGCAGTTGGGCCCCTAATGAAAAACTGTTTTTT. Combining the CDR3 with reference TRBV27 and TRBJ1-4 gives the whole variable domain EAQVTQNPRYLITVTGKKLTVTCSQNMNHEYMSWYRQDPGLGLRQIYYSMNVEVTDKGDVPEGYKVSRKEKRNFPLILESPSPNQTSLYFCASSWAPNEKLFFGSGTQLSVL.

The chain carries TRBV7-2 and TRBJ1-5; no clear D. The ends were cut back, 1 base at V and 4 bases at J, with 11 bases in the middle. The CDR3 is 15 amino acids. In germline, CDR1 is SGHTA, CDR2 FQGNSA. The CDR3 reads CASSLDFYSNQPQHF. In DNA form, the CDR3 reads TGTGCCAGCAGCTTAGATTTTTACAGTAATCAGCCCCAGCATTTT. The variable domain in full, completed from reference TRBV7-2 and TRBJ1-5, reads GAGVSQSPSNKVTEKGKDVELRCDPISGHTALYWYRQSLGQGLEFLIYFQGNSAPDKSGLPSDRFSAERTGGSVSTLTIQRTQQEDSAVYLCASSLDFYSNQPQHFGDGTRLSIL.

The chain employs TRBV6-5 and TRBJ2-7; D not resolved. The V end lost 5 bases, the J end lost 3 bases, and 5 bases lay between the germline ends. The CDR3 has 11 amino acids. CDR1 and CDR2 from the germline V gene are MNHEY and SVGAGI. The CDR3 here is CASSTIYEQYF. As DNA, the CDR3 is TGTGCCAGCAGTACTATCTACGAGCAGTACTTC.

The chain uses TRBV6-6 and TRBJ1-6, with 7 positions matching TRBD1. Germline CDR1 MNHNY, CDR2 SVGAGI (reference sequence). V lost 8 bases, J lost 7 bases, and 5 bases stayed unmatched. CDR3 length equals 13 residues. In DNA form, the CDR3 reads TGTGCCAGCCGGACAGGCCGAAATTCACCCCTCCACTTT. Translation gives CASRTGRNSPLHF.

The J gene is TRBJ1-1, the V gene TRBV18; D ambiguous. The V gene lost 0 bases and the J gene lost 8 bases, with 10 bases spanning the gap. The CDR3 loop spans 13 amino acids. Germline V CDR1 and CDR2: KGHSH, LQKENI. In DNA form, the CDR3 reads TGTGCCAGCTCACCACCGGTTGGCGTGGAAGCTTTCTTT. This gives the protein CASSPPVGVEAFF.

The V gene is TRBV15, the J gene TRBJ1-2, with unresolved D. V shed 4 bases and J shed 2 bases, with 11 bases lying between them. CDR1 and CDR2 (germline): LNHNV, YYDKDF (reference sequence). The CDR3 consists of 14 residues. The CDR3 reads CATSIEMLNYGYTF. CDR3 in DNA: TGTGCCACCAGCATTGAAATGTTAAACTATGGCTACACCTTC.

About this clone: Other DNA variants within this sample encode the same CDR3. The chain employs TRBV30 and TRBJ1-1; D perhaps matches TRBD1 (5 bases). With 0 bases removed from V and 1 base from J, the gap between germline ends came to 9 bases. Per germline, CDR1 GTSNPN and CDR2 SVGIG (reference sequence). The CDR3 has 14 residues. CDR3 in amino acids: CAWSVGQGNTEAFF. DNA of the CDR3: TGTGCCTGGAGTGTTGGGCAGGGGAACACTGAAGCTTTCTTT.